This T cell receptor (beta chain) derives from a study of T-cell reconstitution after alpha-beta-depleted transplantation in children. TCRbeta library construction was performed incorporating unique molecular identifiers. Via MiXCR, TCRdb re-called the PCR reads, giving one row per CDR3 protein. The table has more than 100,000 distinct CDR3 sequences, under 25% seen once. Study conclusions and caveats: Surviving recipient T cells and thymic progenitors accounted for the high day-60 TCRbeta diversity observed in some patients.

The germline CDR1 and CDR2 sequences are SGHTA and FQGNSA. CDR3 length: 14 residues. The V segment lost 5 bases and the J segment 9 bases; nucleotides outside the gene matches: 9. Comments on this clonotype: The antigen remains undetermined.

The sample was PBMCs, mostly from graft donor cells, taken 180 days after TCRalphabeta/CD19-depleted stem cell transplant. The receptor was derived from a male patient aged 2-10 years who had a stem cell transplant for chronic granulomatous disease, so the T cells may come from the graft donor. The chain has TRBV7-2 and TRBJ1-5, with 8 nucleotides matching TRBD1. The CDR3 DNA is TGTGCCAGCAGCCGAGACAGGGGAAGTGGGCCCCAGCATTTT. As protein: CASSRDRGSGPQHF.